This TCR beta chain was identified during a study of blood T cells in healthy people across ages. Extraction of total RNA produced a minimum of 5 micrograms from each sample. Next came a second PCR, run for about 7 to 12 cycles, which used a sample-barcoded 5' primer along with a J-beta primer mix. TCRdb reprocessed the 5' RACE reads via MiXCR and lists one record per CDR3 protein. The sample lists 920,000 or so distinct CDR3 sequences; roughly 45% were seen once. Germline V gene data show CDR1 as SGHVS and CDR2 as FNYEAQ. Trimming cost V 5 bases and J 3 bases; bases outside gene matches: 8. This CDR3 has 16 amino acids.

This clonotype originated in a woman aged 60 to 75 in good health. Material for sequencing was blood. The chain recombines TRBV7-6 with TRBJ2-7; 12 bases align to TRBD2. CDR3: CASSPEGLAGLYEQYF. As DNA, the CDR3 is TGTGCCAGCAGCCCAGAGGGACTAGCGGGTCTCTACGAGCAGTACTTC.